This T cell receptor beta chain was found in a study of T cells in Graves' hyperthyroidism and ophthalmopathy. Germline CDR1 KGHDR, CDR2 SFDVKD. The CDR3 has 12 amino acids. V dropped 12 bases and J dropped 5 bases, with 15 bases sitting between them. Authors of the study amplified TCR beta CDR3 regions from RNA transcripts. First-round RT-PCR of the TCR CDR3 relied on the HTBI primer set. TCRdb re-called the multiplex PCR reads through MiXCR, storing one row per CDR3 protein. The table records around 540,000 distinct CDR3 sequences, around 42% of them present only once. The rearrangement links TRBV24-1 to TRBJ2-5; D ambiguous. This clonotype originated in a woman between 18 and 29 years old with Graves' hyperthyroidism. The sample taken for sequencing was peripheral blood or thyroid tissue (not recorded which). The CDR3 region has the DNA TGTGCCCCAAGGGAATTCGGGGAGACCCAGTACTTC. Its translation is CAPREFGETQYF.